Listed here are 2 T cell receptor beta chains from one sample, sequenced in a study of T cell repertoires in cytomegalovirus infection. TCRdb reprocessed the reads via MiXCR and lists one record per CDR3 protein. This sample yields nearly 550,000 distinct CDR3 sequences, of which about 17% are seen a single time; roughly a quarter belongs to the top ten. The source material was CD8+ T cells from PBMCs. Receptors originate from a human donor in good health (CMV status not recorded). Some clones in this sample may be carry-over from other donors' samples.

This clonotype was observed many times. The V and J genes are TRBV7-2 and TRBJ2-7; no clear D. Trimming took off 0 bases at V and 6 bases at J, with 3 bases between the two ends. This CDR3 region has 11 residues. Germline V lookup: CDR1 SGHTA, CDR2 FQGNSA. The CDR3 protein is CASSLAIEQYF. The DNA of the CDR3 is TGTGCCAGCAGCTTAGCGATCGAGCAGTACTTC. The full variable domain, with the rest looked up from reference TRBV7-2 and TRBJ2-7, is GAGVSQSPSNKVTEKGKDVELRCDPISGHTALYWYRQSLGQGLEFLIYFQGNSAPDKSGLPSDRFSAERTGGSVSTLTIQRTQQEDSAVYLCASSLAIEQYFGPGTRLTVT.

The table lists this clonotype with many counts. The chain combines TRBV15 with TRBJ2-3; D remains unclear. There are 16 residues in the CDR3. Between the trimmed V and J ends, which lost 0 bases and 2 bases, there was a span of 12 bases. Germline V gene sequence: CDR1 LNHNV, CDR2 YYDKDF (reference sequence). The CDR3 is CATSRDSLRNTDTQYF. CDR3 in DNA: TGTGCCACCAGCAGAGATTCCCTTCGCAACACAGATACGCAGTATTTT.